This T cell receptor (beta chain) was documented in a study of blood T cell repertoires in COVID-19. Looking at the study overall: Collection of acute and convalescent COVID-19 samples took place in the United States, Italy and Spain. The cDNA or gDNA used as material had been derived from T cells, B-cell-depleted T cells, or PBMCs.

Trimming took off 5 bases at V and 5 bases at J, with 3 bases between the two ends. The germline gives CDR1 LNHDA, CDR2 SQIVND (reference sequence). This CDR3 is built from 11 residues. Method: immunoSEQ multiplex PCR; TCRdb's copy keeps in-frame clones and lacks some. The data show more than 65,000 clones, 65% to 80% seen once. The sequencing input was peripheral blood. The rearrangement joins TRBV19 to TRBJ2-2; D remains unclear. The clonotype comes from a woman aged 80 or older with active or convalescent COVID-19. Written as DNA, the CDR3 is TGTGCCAGTAGTCGGACCGGGGAGCTGTTTTTT. Its translation is CASSRTGELFF.